This is a list of T cell receptor beta chains from one sample in a study of T cell responses to AZD1222 COVID-19 vaccine. Clones were sequenced by immunoSEQ multiplex PCR, and TCRdb holds only the in-frame ones, with some missing. The data contain 95,000 to 110,000 clones, around 91% of them singletons. Here the sequenced sample was peripheral blood, taken on day 0 of AZD1222 vaccination. The source of these receptors is an adult in good health. Each CDR3 is given with its conserved first and last residue. A D gene is named only where the DNA matches it firmly. The size field is filled for only some rows; it gives once, few, many or a size class.

TRBV7-2	15	TRBJ2-7	TRBD2	.	CASSSTSGRAGEQYF	TGTGCCAGCAGCTCGACTAGCGGGAGGGCCGGGGAGCAGTACTTC
TRBV3-1/TRBV3-2	12	TRBJ1-2	.	.	CASSQGTYGYTF	TGTGCCAGCAGCCAAGGGACCTATGGCTACACCTTC
TRBV28	13	TRBJ1-4	.	.	CASKDTGNEKLFF	TGTGCCAGCAAGGATACGGGGAATGAAAAACTGTTTTTT
TRBV7-2	11	TRBJ2-1	.	.	CASSALNEQFF	TGTGCCAGCAGCGCCCTCAATGAGCAGTTCTTC
TRBV9	15	TRBJ2-5	TRBD2	.	CASSVIAGWRETQYF	TGTGCCAGCAGCGTCATAGCGGGTTGGAGGGAGACCCAGTACTTC
TRBV23-1	15	TRBJ1-4	.	once	CASSQGGAVYEKLFF	TGCGCCAGCAGTCAAGGGGGGGCAGTTTATGAAAAACTGTTTTTT
TRBV5-4	13	TRBJ2-7	.	few	CASSLQGAYEQYF	TGTGCCAGCAGCTTGCAGGGTGCCTACGAGCAGTACTTC
TRBV6-5	15	TRBJ2-3	TRBD2	.	CASTGTSGRRYTQYF	TGTGCCAGCACCGGGACTAGCGGGAGACGTTATACGCAGTATTTT
TRBV7-2	15	TRBJ1-2	TRBD1	.	CASRPWTGLTYGYTF	TGTGCCAGCAGACCTTGGACAGGACTGACCTATGGCTACACCTTC
TRBV24-1	14	TRBJ1-2	TRBD1	.	CATSDWGTAYGYTF	TGTGCCACCAGTGATTGGGGGACAGCCTATGGCTACACCTTC
TRBV5-6	14	TRBJ2-3	.	.	CASSKGLITDTQYF	TGTGCCAGCAGCAAGGGACTTATCACAGATACGCAGTATTTT
TRBV11-1	14	TRBJ1-1	TRBD1	.	CASRKDRDATEAFF	TGTGCCAGCCGAAAGGACAGGGATGCCACTGAAGCTTTCTTT
TRBV28	13	TRBJ1-2	.	.	CASSLRGGGGYTF	TGTGCCAGCAGCCTCCGGGGTGGCGGCGGCTACACCTTC
TRBV28	16	TRBJ2-7	TRBD1	.	CASTFYQYRGIHEQYF	TGTGCCAGCACCTTCTATCAGTACAGGGGCATCCACGAGCAGTACTTC
TRBV27	13	TRBJ1-4	.	.	CASSPYRDEKLFF	TGTGCCAGCAGTCCTTACAGGGATGAAAAACTGTTTTTT
TRBV9	15	TRBJ1-1	TRBD1	.	CASSVRGGGNTEAFF	TGTGCCAGCAGCGTAAGAGGGGGCGGGAACACTGAAGCTTTCTTT
TRBV19	14	TRBJ2-7	TRBD1	.	CASSDRDRRYEQYF	TGTGCCAGTAGTGACCGGGACAGGAGGTACGAGCAGTACTTC
TRBV19	12	TRBJ2-7	.	.	CASNQGMNEQYF	TGTGCCAGTAACCAGGGTATGAACGAGCAGTACTTC
TRBV19	13	TRBJ2-7	.	.	CASSKGGSYEQYF	TGTGCCAGTAGTAAGGGGGGCTCCTACGAGCAGTACTTC
TRBV3-1/TRBV3-2	12	TRBJ1-2	.	.	CASSPASGGYTF	TGTGCCAGCAGCCCCGCTTCCGGTGGCTACACCTTC
TRBV19	14	TRBJ2-7	.	.	CATRRTVSSYEQYF	TGTGCCACGCGGAGAACGGTTAGCTCCTACGAGCAGTACTTC
TRBV12-3/TRBV12-4	13	TRBJ2-7	TRBD2	.	CASSFGGGYEQYF	TGTGCCAGCAGTTTCGGGGGGGGATACGAGCAGTACTTC
TRBV5-1	15	TRBJ2-1	TRBD1	.	CASSLGGQGYNEQFF	TGCGCCAGCAGCTTGGGAGGACAGGGTTACAATGAGCAGTTCTTC
TRBV7-6	18	TRBJ2-1	TRBD2	.	CASSRTPNSGREYNEQFF	TGTGCCAGCAGCCGTACTCCTAATAGCGGGAGGGAATACAATGAGCAGTTCTTC
TRBV5-1	15	TRBJ2-1	.	.	CASSPQGGSYNEQFF	TGCGCCAGCAGTCCGCAGGGGGGCTCCTACAATGAGCAGTTCTTC
TRBV5-1	14	TRBJ2-7	.	.	CASSLFGHHYEQYF	TGCGCCAGCAGCTTGTTTGGACATCACTACGAGCAGTACTTC
TRBV7-2	17	TRBJ2-3	.	.	CASSLRTPEKGADTQYF	TGTGCCAGCAGCTTACGAACCCCGGAGAAGGGGGCAGATACGCAGTATTTT
TRBV5-1	18	TRBJ1-1	.	once	CASSLESPQAIRGTEAFF	TGCGCCAGCAGCTTGGAGTCTCCACAGGCCATCCGGGGTACTGAAGCTTTCTTT